Following are 21 T cell receptor beta chains from one sample sequenced in a study of T cell repertoires in cytomegalovirus infection. TCRdb fed the reads into MiXCR, producing one record per CDR3 protein. The sample lists about 330,000 distinct CDR3 sequences, approximately 35% occurring once. These receptors have no identified antigens. This sample comprised cultured PBMCs, obtained from culture after CMV antigen stimulation. Receptor source: a human donor in good health (CMV status not recorded). Some clones in this sample may be carry-over from other donors' samples.

This clonotype was counted only a few times. J is TRBJ2-2 and V is TRBV11-2; D may be TRBD2 (6 bases). The CDR3 covers 17 residues. V dropped 5 bases and J dropped 4 bases, with 20 bases sitting between them. CDR1 is SGHAT and CDR2 is FQNNGV in the germline V gene. CDR3 sequence reads: CASSEKVTLGGTGELFF. CDR3 nucleotides: TGTGCCAGCAGCGAAAAGGTCACTCTGGGGGGCACCGGGGAGCTGTTTTTT.

The genes are TRBV7-9 and TRBJ1-3; D not certain. This CDR3 contains 14 residues. Germline V lookup: CDR1 SEHNR, CDR2 FQNEAQ (reference sequence). V lost 5 bases, J lost 7 bases, and 15 bases lay in between. The CDR3 loop reads CASSLTGLMNTIYF. In DNA form, the CDR3 reads TGTGCCAGCAGCCTAACGGGATTAATGAACACCATATATTTT.

This chain connects TRBV28 to TRBJ2-7; D ambiguous. Germline values: CDR1 MDHEN, CDR2 SYDVKM. The CDR3 extends over 13 amino acids. Trimming removed 1 base at V and 3 bases at J, with 7 bases between. In DNA, the CDR3 is TGTGCCAGCAGTTTATTGTCAGACTACGAGCAGTACTTC. Translated, it gives CASSLLSDYEQYF.

This chain joins TRBV11-2 and TRBJ2-1; D gene unclear. The V gene's germline CDR1 is SGHAT and CDR2 FQNNGV. V lost 5 bases and J lost 5, with 7 bases in between. The CDR3 runs 12 residues. The CDR3 sequence: CASSTRNNEQFF. CDR3 DNA sequence: TGTGCCAGCAGCACCCGAAACAATGAGCAGTTCTTC.

The chain has TRBV7-2 and TRBJ2-2; possibly TRBD1 for D (5 bases). Germline CDR1 is SGHTA and CDR2 is FQGNSA. V was shortened by 3 bases and J by 3 bases, with 8 bases between the two germline ends. The CDR3 covers 14 residues. The CDR3 DNA is TGTGCCAGCAGCTTGCAGGGCGACACCGGGGAGCTGTTTTTT. Translated, it gives CASSLQGDTGELFF.

The chain employs TRBV20-1 and TRBJ2-3, with no clear D. The V gene lost 6 bases and the J gene lost 6 bases, with 10 bases spanning the gap. The CDR3 contains 11 residues. Germline loops: CDR1 DFQATT, CDR2 SNEGSKA (reference sequence). Here the CDR3 DNA reads TGCAGTGCGGTAGGCGAGGATACGCAGTATTTT. It specifies CSAVGEDTQYF.

V is TRBV5-8 and J is TRBJ2-5, with 13 bases aligning to TRBD2. Germline assignment: CDR1 SGHTS and CDR2 YDEGEE. V was pared by 3 bases and J by 0 bases, with 2 bases of the junction left unmatched. The CDR3 consists of 16 residues. CDR3 sequence (DNA): TGTGCCAGCAGCTACGGACTAGCGGGAGACCAAGAGACCCAGTACTTC. Amino acid sequence: CASSYGLAGDQETQYF.

The chain joins TRBV19 to TRBJ2-6, with 7 positions matching TRBD1. CDR1 and CDR2 from the germline V gene are LNHDA and SQIVND (reference sequence). The length of the CDR3 is 14 residues. Trimming took 7 bases from V and 4 from J; bases not matched to a gene: 4. The CDR3 region is CASTQGSGANVLTF. CDR3 nucleotides: TGTGCCAGTACACAGGGGTCCGGGGCCAACGTCCTGACTTTC. Complete variable domain (other parts from reference TRBV19 and TRBJ2-6): DGGITQSPKYLFRKEGQNVTLSCEQNLNHDAMYWYRQDPGQGLRLIYYSQIVNDFQKGDIAEGYSVSREKKESFPLTVTSAQKNPTAFYLCASTQGSGANVLTFGAGSRLTVL.

This clonotype was counted at least ten times. The chain joins TRBV7-2 to TRBJ2-1, with D maybe TRBD2 (5 bases). This CDR3 comprises 14 residues. The germline V gene has CDR1 SGHTA and CDR2 FQGNSA. V lost 1 base and J 9 bases, leaving 13 bases between the germline ends. The CDR3 reads CASSLVGQRGEQFF. The CDR3 DNA reads TGTGCCAGCAGCTTAGTCGGTCAACGGGGTGAGCAGTTCTTC.

The genes are TRBV7-9 and TRBJ1-1; no reliable D call. Deletions cut 0 bases from V and 11 bases from J, with 7 bases between. Germline lookup yields CDR1 SEHNR and CDR2 FQNEAQ (reference sequence). The CDR3 length is 11 residues. The DNA for the CDR3 is TGTGCCAGCAGCTTAGCGTCCATGGCTTTCTTT. Residues: CASSLASMAFF.

The table lists this clonotype with a few counts. The chain joins TRBV10-3 to TRBJ1-5; D might be TRBD1 (5 bases). V lost 10 bases to trimming and J lost 8 bases, with 21 bases between them. CDR3 size: 14 residues. Germline lookup yields CDR1 ENHRY and CDR2 SYGVKD. Here the CDR3 DNA reads TGTGCCACCCGAATCCGGGACGGGAGGGAGCCCCAGCATTTT. It encodes CATRIRDGREPQHF.

A word on this clonotype: It may be a read error: a sequence one base away is much more abundant. The chain couples TRBV6-1 to TRBJ2-3; TRBD2 is a possible D gene (6 bases). The CDR3 contains 15 residues. The germline CDR1 and CDR2 sequences are MNHNS and SASEGT. The germline V and J ends were trimmed by 7 bases and 0 bases, with 14 bases remaining between them. The CDR3 region is CASNVEGTSTDTQYF. The CDR3 nucleotides read TGTGCCAGCAATGTGGAGGGAACCAGCACAGATACGCAGTATTTT.

The chain uses TRBV7-9 and TRBJ1-6; D unresolved. There are 13 residues in the CDR3. Germline CDR1 reads SEHNR; CDR2 reads FQNEAQ (reference sequence). V lost 4 bases and J lost 13, with 14 bases in between. DNA for the CDR3: TGTGCCAGCAGCTCGCAGGCGGGGTTTCCCCTCCACTTT. Its translation: CASSSQAGFPLHF.

The chain links TRBV27 to TRBJ2-1; maybe TRBD1 (5 bases). Trimming took off 6 bases at V and 8 bases at J, with 14 bases between the two ends. The CDR3 sequence is 13 residues long. In germline, CDR1 is MNHEY, CDR2 SMNVEV (reference sequence). In DNA form, the CDR3 reads TGTGCCAGCAGCCTTGGACACAACGATGAGCAGTTCTTC. Protein: CASSLGHNDEQFF.

CDR3 loop: CASSPLRGEETQYF. DNA of the CDR3: TGTGCCAGCAGCCCCCTGAGGGGCGAGGAGACCCAGTACTTC. The chain recombines TRBV6-1 with TRBJ2-5; D may correspond to TRBD1 or TRBD2 (5 bases each). V was shortened by 6 bases and J by 5 bases, with 16 bases between the two germline ends. The CDR3 covers 14 residues. Germline values: CDR1 MNHNS, CDR2 SASEGT.

The rearrangement joins TRBV20-1 to TRBJ2-1; 7 nucleotides match TRBD1. The CDR3 sequence is 15 residues long. Germline V CDR1 and CDR2: DFQATT, SNEGSKA (reference sequence). Trimming removed 5 bases from V and 7 bases from J; junction bases left unmatched: 14. For the CDR3, the DNA is TGCAGTGCTCGTGGTTCTCAGGGGGACCGGAATGAGCAGTTCTTC. As protein: CSARGSQGDRNEQFF.

The chain has TRBV24-1 and TRBJ1-1, with 7 bases identical to TRBD1. Germline V gene sequence: CDR1 KGHDR, CDR2 SFDVKD. V shed 2 bases, J shed 5 bases, and the junction held 10 bases outside the gene matches. The CDR3 extends over 16 amino acids. This chain's CDR3 is CATSDSPLTGETEAFF. CDR3 nucleotide sequence: TGTGCCACCAGTGATTCACCACTTACAGGGGAAACTGAAGCTTTCTTT.

The rearrangement links TRBV10-3 to TRBJ2-5; TRBD2 agrees at 14 bases. The CDR3 is 17 amino acids. The V gene end was trimmed by 5 bases and the J gene end by 5 bases; junction bases not matched to a gene: 10. Germline CDR1 and CDR2: ENHRY and SYGVKD. Written as DNA, the CDR3 is TGTGCCATCAGTAAACCCCCGGGACTAGCGGGGGCGGAGACCCAGTACTTC. Translation gives CAISKPPGLAGAETQYF.

The CDR3 reads CASSSDRGSVLTF. CDR3 coding DNA: TGTGCCAGCAGCTCCGACAGGGGTAGCGTCCTGACTTTC. The rearrangement joins TRBV7-2 to TRBJ2-6; 8 positions agree with TRBD1. Germline CDR1 reads SGHTA; CDR2 reads FQGNSA. Trimming cost V 4 bases and J 12 bases; bases outside gene matches: 5. The CDR3 is 13 amino acids.

This sequence joins TRBV19 and TRBJ1-2, with a weak D call TRBD1 (5 bases). The ends were cut back, 7 bases at V and 4 bases at J, with 19 bases in the middle. CDR1 and CDR2 from the germline V gene are LNHDA and SQIVND (reference sequence). This CDR3 is built from 15 residues. CDR3 region: CASKEGPSVIYGYTF. CDR3 nucleotides: TGTGCCAGTAAAGAGGGGCCCTCCGTAATCTATGGCTACACCTTC.

This clonotype has a handful of counts. The gene calls are TRBV19 and TRBJ2-3; D possibly matches TRBD1 or TRBD2 (5 bases each). The CDR3 length is 15 residues. The V gene's germline CDR1 is LNHDA and CDR2 SQIVND (reference sequence). V was clipped by 3 bases and J by 1 base, with 11 bases between them. The CDR3: CASSIGGRGTDTQYF. The CDR3 nucleotides are TGTGCCAGTAGTATTGGAGGCAGGGGCACAGATACGCAGTATTTT. The full variable domain, rest sourced from reference TRBV19 and TRBJ2-3, is DGGITQSPKYLFRKEGQNVTLSCEQNLNHDAMYWYRQDPGQGLRLIYYSQIVNDFQKGDIAEGYSVSREKKESFPLTVTSAQKNPTAFYLCASSIGGRGTDTQYFGPGTRLTVL.